The 24 T cell receptor beta chains presented below share a single source sample, sequenced in a study of metastatic and nonmetastatic thyroid tumors. MiXCR re-clonotyped the PCR reads for TCRdb. This table has tens of thousands of clones, roughly 19% appearing once. No treatment had been given to any patient before thyroid surgery. Specimen: blood. The receptors come from a female donor with papillary thyroid cancer or a benign thyroid nodule (not recorded which). Some clones in this sample may be carry-over from other donors' samples.

At least ten counts were recorded for this clone. The chain carries TRBV11-2 and TRBJ2-3, with TRBD2 matching 7 bases. The length of the CDR3 is 17 residues. Trimming removed 4 bases from V and 8 bases from J; junction bases left unmatched: 18. The germline V gene has CDR1 SGHAT and CDR2 FQNNGV. The CDR3 nucleotides read TGTGCCAGCAGCTCAGGTTTAGGGTGGGGGGGTCCAGGTACGCAGTATTTT. Its protein product is CASSSGLGWGGPGTQYF.

This clone was recorded a few times. This sequence joins TRBV30 and TRBJ2-7; 7 nucleotides align to TRBD1. The ends lost 0 bases at V and 2 bases at J; junction bases unmatched: 4. Germline CDR1 reads GTSNPN; CDR2 reads SVGIG (reference sequence). The CDR3 consists of 14 residues. The CDR3 bases are TGTGCCTGGAGTGTACAGGGGACAGCCTACGAGCAGTACTTC. Its translation is CAWSVQGTAYEQYF. Full variable domain (rest looked up from reference TRBV30 and TRBJ2-7): SQTIHQWPATLVQPVGSPLSLECTVEGTSNPNLYWYRQAAGRGLQLLFYSVGIGQISSEVPQNLSASRPQDRQFILSSKKLLLSDSGFYLCAWSVQGTAYEQYFGPGTRLTVT.

The table lists this clone with many counts. The V gene is TRBV6-2 or TRBV6-3, the J gene TRBJ1-4, with 7 bases that match TRBD1. The CDR3 covers 14 residues. Germline values: CDR1 MNHEY, CDR2 SVGEGT. The junction had 6 bases not matched to a gene; V was cut back by 4 bases and J by 7 bases. In nucleotides, the CDR3 is TGTGCCAGCAGTTCGGGACAGCCAAGTGAAAAACTGTTTTTT. It encodes CASSSGQPSEKLFF.

This clone was observed a handful of times. This chain joins TRBV6-5 and TRBJ1-1; unclear D gene. The germline CDR1 and CDR2 sequences are MNHEY and SVGAGI. This CDR3 contains 12 residues. V was trimmed by 3 bases and J by 4 bases, leaving 6 bases between them. CDR3 sequence: CASSYRSTEAFF. CDR3 DNA: TGTGCCAGCAGTTATCGTAGCACTGAAGCTTTCTTT.

By frequency in the sample, this clone is medium-sized (0.01 to 0.1%). The chain is built from TRBV6-1 and TRBJ2-7; maybe TRBD2 (6 bases). This CDR3 is 15 amino acids long. The ends were cut back, 3 bases at V and 3 bases at J, with 15 bases in the middle. The germline V gene has CDR1 MNHNS and CDR2 SASEGT. In DNA, the CDR3 is TGTGCCAGCAGTGACCCGAATCGGGGGAACTACGAGCAGTACTTC. It translates to CASSDPNRGNYEQYF.

This clone has at least ten counts. The chain carries TRBV28 and TRBJ2-5; 8 bases map to TRBD2. Per the germline V gene, CDR1 is MDHEN and CDR2 is SYDVKM. V trimming: 8 bases; J trimming: 2 bases; junction bases outside the gene matches: 10. CDR3 size: 15 residues. DNA of the CDR3: TGTGCCAGCGGTCTTAGCGGGGCCACACAAGAGACCCAGTACTTC. Translation gives CASGLSGATQETQYF.

This clone was found a few times. At one of its ends the junction is not consistent with the germline gene, which may arise from a read error. The rearrangement links TRBV29-1 to TRBJ2-3, with D hard to call. Germline V gene lookup returns CDR1 SQVTM and CDR2 ANQGSEA. The CDR3 covers 14 residues. CDR3 in amino acids: CSVKQYPSTYTQYF. The CDR3 DNA sequence: TGCAGCGTTAAACAGTACCCGAGCACATATACGCAGTATTTT.

This clone was observed at least ten times. The J gene is TRBJ2-1, the V gene TRBV7-2, with a tentative D call TRBD2 (6 bases). The V gene lost 5 bases and the J gene lost 4 bases, with 9 bases spanning the gap. Germline assignment: CDR1 SGHTA and CDR2 FQGNSA. The length of the CDR3 is 13 residues. The CDR3 DNA sequence: TGTGCCAGCAGCAAGGGACTGTACAATGAGCAGTTCTTC. Protein sequence: CASSKGLYNEQFF. The full variable domain, rest sourced from reference TRBV7-2 and TRBJ2-1, is GAGVSQSPSNKVTEKGKDVELRCDPISGHTALYWYRQSLGQGLEFLIYFQGNSAPDKSGLPSDRFSAERTGGSVSTLTIQRTQQEDSAVYLCASSKGLYNEQFFGPGTRLTVL.

This clone appeared many times. The chain is built from TRBV5-5 and TRBJ1-6, with 7 bases that match TRBD1. The V gene end was trimmed by 2 bases and the J gene end by 7 bases; junction bases not matched to a gene: 6. The CDR3 sequence is 15 residues long. CDR1 SGHKS and CDR2 YYEKEE come from the germline V gene (reference sequence). As DNA, the CDR3 is TGTGCCAGCAGCTTTCCCGGGACAGCAAATTCACCCCTCCACTTT. Its translation: CASSFPGTANSPLHF.

This clone came up many times. V usage is TRBV30 and J usage is TRBJ2-2; D possibly corresponds to TRBD1 (5 bases). The ends were cut back, 2 bases at V and 5 bases at J, with 18 bases in the middle. The CDR3 is 16 residues long. CDR1 and CDR2 (germline): GTSNPN, SVGIG (reference sequence). CDR3 region: CAWSQMDTYLTGELFF. Written as DNA, the CDR3 is TGTGCCTGGAGTCAAATGGACACATACCTAACCGGGGAGCTGTTTTTT.

This clone was seen many times. This rearrangement joins TRBV10-3 to TRBJ2-1; D may be TRBD2 (6 bases). Germline assignment: CDR1 ENHRY and CDR2 SYGVKD. The CDR3 runs to 15 residues. V was pared by 3 bases and J by 3 bases, with 12 bases between. The CDR3 loop reads CAISDPGLRYNEQFF. The CDR3 region has the DNA TGTGCCATCAGTGACCCGGGACTCCGCTACAATGAGCAGTTCTTC.

This clone has at least ten counts. CDR3 residues: CASLTEVYNEQFF. CDR3 bases: TGTGCCAGCCTGACCGAAGTTTACAATGAGCAGTTCTTC. This chain connects TRBV2 to TRBJ2-1; D not certain. Deletions cut 8 bases from V and 4 bases from J, with 12 bases between. The length of the CDR3 is 13 residues. Germline assignment: CDR1 SNHLY and CDR2 FYNNEI.

V and J are TRBV12-3 or TRBV12-4 and TRBJ2-7, with D perhaps matching TRBD1 (6 bases). The CDR3 is 14 residues long. The V and J ends lost 6 bases and 2 bases respectively, with 14 bases between them. CDR3 in amino acids: CASSPFGQTYEQYF. DNA of the CDR3: TGTGCCAGCAGCCCGTTCGGACAGACCTACGAGCAGTACTTC.

Many counts were recorded for this clone. The chain has TRBV28 and TRBJ2-6; perhaps TRBD1 as D (6 bases). The ends were cut back, 6 bases at V and 3 bases at J, with 12 bases in the middle. The germline V gene has CDR1 MDHEN and CDR2 SYDVKM. This CDR3 is 15 amino acids long. The CDR3 reads CASSLRGSGANVLTF. The CDR3 DNA reads as TGTGCCAGCAGCCTCAGGGGAAGTGGGGCCAACGTCCTGACTTTC.

Of note for this clone: Germline is not matched at one junction end, which may reflect a read error. The V and J genes are TRBV28 and TRBJ2-6; either TRBD1 or TRBD2 may fit D (6 bases each). The CDR3 runs 17 residues. Germline values: CDR1 MDHEN, CDR2 SYDVKM. The DNA of the CDR3 is TGTGCCAGCGGGGGCATGGGGGGAGACTCTTGGGCCAACGTCCTGACTTTC. It specifies CASGGMGGDSWANVLTF.

This clone was counted between two and nine times. The chain is built from TRBV10-3 and TRBJ2-7; D might be TRBD2 (5 bases). Between the trimmed V and J ends, which lost 5 bases and 7 bases, there was a span of 18 bases. The germline gives CDR1 ENHRY, CDR2 SYGVKD. CDR3 length equals 14 residues. The CDR3 loop is CAISSQHAGGEQYF. The DNA for the CDR3 is TGTGCCATCAGTTCCCAGCACGCCGGAGGAGAGCAGTACTTC.

The rearrangement joins TRBV6-1 to TRBJ2-3, with 11 bases that match TRBD2. The germline V gene has CDR1 MNHNS and CDR2 SASEGT. Trimming removed 7 bases from V and 0 bases from J; junction bases left unmatched: 3. There are 15 residues in the CDR3. Here the CDR3 reads CASNSGRASTDTQYF. CDR3 coding DNA: TGTGCCAGCAATAGCGGGAGGGCTAGCACAGATACGCAGTATTTT.

This clone has ten or more counts. The chain uses TRBV3-1 and TRBJ2-5; 9 bases match TRBD1. Germline V CDR1 and CDR2: LGHDT, YNNKEL (reference sequence). This CDR3 comprises 15 residues. V lost 4 bases to trimming and J lost 4 bases; unmatched junction nucleotides: 7. The CDR3 spells CASSPRTGARETQYF. The CDR3 DNA follows: TGTGCCAGCAGCCCCCGGACAGGGGCGCGAGAGACCCAGTACTTC.

This clone was observed many times. The chain uses TRBV20-1 and TRBJ2-1; 8 bases fit TRBD2. J was trimmed by 0 bases and V by 3 bases; bases with no gene match: 4. This CDR3 has 15 residues. Per the germline V gene, CDR1 is DFQATT and CDR2 is SNEGSKA (reference sequence). The CDR3 spells CSASIAGRSYNEQFF. The CDR3 DNA reads as TGCAGTGCTAGTATAGCGGGACGCTCCTACAATGAGCAGTTCTTC.

The rearrangement uses TRBV6-1 and TRBJ2-1; TRBD2 aligns across 12 bases. This CDR3 spans 17 amino acids. Germline trimming cut 4 bases from V and 1 base from J; bases unmatched to any gene: 5. In germline, CDR1 is MNHNS, CDR2 SASEGT. CDR3 residues: CASSGLAGVFSYNEQFF. The CDR3 DNA is TGTGCCAGCAGTGGACTAGCGGGAGTGTTTTCCTACAATGAGCAGTTCTTC.

This clone has a count of ten or more. The gene calls are TRBV4-1 and TRBJ2-1, with D unclear. CDR1 and CDR2 from the germline V gene are MGHRA and YSYEKL. Trimming stripped 3 bases from V and 3 bases from J, with 6 bases between. The CDR3 has 13 residues. The CDR3, as DNA: TGCGCCAGCAGCCAGGACGGCTACAATGAGCAGTTCTTC. Protein: CASSQDGYNEQFF.

This clone was observed at least ten times. This chain links TRBV9 with TRBJ2-7, with TRBD1 matching 7 bases. Germline assignment: CDR1 SGDLS and CDR2 YYNGEE. Trimming at V came to 1 base and at J to 4 bases, leaving 11 bases not matched to a gene. This CDR3 region has 16 residues. CDR3 sequence (DNA): TGTGCCAGCAGCGTAACCGCCGGGACAGCCTCGTACGAGCAGTACTTC. Protein product: CASSVTAGTASYEQYF. Full variable domain (rest looked up from reference TRBV9 and TRBJ2-7): DSGVTQTPKHLITATGQRVTLRCSPRSGDLSVYWYQQSLDQGLQFLIQYYNGEERAKGNILERFSAQQFPDLHSELNLSSLELGDSALYFCASSVTAGTASYEQYFGPGTRLTVT.

This clone was seen at least ten times. The J gene is TRBJ1-1, the V gene TRBV30, with D unclear. Trimming pared 2 bases from V and 0 bases from J, leaving 13 bases between. Germline V gene data show CDR1 as GTSNPN and CDR2 as SVGIG (reference sequence). This CDR3 has 15 residues. CDR3 sequence (DNA): TGTGCCTGGAGTCAGCCGGGCCCCTTGAACACTGAAGCTTTCTTT. Translation gives CAWSQPGPLNTEAFF.

In this sample, this clone is large (0.1 to 1%). The genes are TRBV6-1 and TRBJ2-1; no definite D call. This CDR3 has 13 amino acids. Trimming left V 4 bases short and J 9 bases short, with 13 bases between. The germline gives CDR1 MNHNS, CDR2 SASEGT. As DNA, the CDR3 is TGTGCCAGCAGTGCGTCAATCGACCGTGAGCAGTTCTTC. Translating gives CASSASIDREQFF.